Sequencing of this TCR beta chain was carried out in a study of shared clonotypes between healthy human individuals. General study findings and limits: The researchers took only blood, and tissue repertoires probably look different. Among four donors, roughly 5% of naive CD4 clonotypes were found in common.

Turning to this clone: Its matching antigen is unknown.

The protocol was immunoSEQ multiplex PCR, while the TCRdb copy is restricted to in-frame clones and leaves out a portion. Of approximately 95,000 clones detected, 67% appear once; the ten largest clones hold roughly 40%. V lost 9 bases and J lost 8, with 22 bases in between. Germline-derived CDR1 and CDR2 are SEHNR and FQNEAQ (reference sequence). This CDR3 spans 15 amino acids. Sequencing was performed on memory CD8+ T cells sorted from blood. Described subset: CD45RO+ cells pooled with CCR7-negative TemRA cells. The rearrangement joins TRBV7-9 to TRBJ2-2; D is unclear. The TCR originated in a man aged 25-45 years in good health. CDR3 residues: CASARDTVRPGELFF. As DNA, the CDR3 is TGTGCCAGTGCCCGTGATACGGTTCGGCCAGGGGAGCTGTTTTTT. The full variable domain, rest sourced from reference TRBV7-9 and TRBJ2-2, is DTGVSQNPRHKITKRGQNVTFRCDPISEHNRLYWYRQTLGQGPEFLTYFQNEAQLEKSRLLSDRFSAERPKGSFSTLEIQRTEQGDSAMYLCASARDTVRPGELFFGEGSRLTVL.